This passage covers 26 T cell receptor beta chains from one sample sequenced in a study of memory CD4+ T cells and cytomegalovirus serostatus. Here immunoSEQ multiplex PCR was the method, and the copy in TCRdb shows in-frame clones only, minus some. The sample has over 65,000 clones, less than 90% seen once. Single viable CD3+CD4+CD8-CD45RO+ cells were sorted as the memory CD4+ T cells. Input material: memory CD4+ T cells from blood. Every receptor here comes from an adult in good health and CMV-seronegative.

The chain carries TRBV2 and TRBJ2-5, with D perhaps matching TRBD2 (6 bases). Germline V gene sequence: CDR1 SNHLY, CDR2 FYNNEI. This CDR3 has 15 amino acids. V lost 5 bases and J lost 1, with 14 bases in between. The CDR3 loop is CASSWGGTFQETQYF. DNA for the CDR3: TGTGCCAGCAGTTGGGGCGGGACCTTCCAAGAGACCCAGTACTTC.

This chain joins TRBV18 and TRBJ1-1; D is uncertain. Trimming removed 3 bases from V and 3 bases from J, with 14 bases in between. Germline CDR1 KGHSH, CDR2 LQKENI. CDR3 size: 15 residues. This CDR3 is CASSPPSGSHTEAFF. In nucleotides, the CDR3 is TGTGCCAGCTCACCGCCCAGTGGGAGTCACACTGAAGCTTTCTTT.

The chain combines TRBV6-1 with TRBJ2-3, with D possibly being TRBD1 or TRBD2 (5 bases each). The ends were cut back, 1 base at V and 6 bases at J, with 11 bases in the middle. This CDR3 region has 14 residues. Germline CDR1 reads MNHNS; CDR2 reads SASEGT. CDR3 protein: CASSEDWGLDTQYF. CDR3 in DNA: TGTGCCAGCAGTGAAGACTGGGGGTTGGATACGCAGTATTTT.

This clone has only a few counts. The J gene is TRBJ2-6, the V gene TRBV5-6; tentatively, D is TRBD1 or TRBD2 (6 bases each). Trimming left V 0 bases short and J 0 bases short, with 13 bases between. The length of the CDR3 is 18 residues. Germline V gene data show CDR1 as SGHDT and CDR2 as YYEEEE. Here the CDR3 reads CASSLVGGPTSGANVLTF. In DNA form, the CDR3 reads TGTGCCAGCAGCTTGGTTGGGGGGCCAACCTCTGGGGCCAACGTCCTGACTTTC. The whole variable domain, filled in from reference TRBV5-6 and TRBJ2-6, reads DAGVTQSPTHLIKTRGQQVTLRCSPKSGHDTVSWYQQALGQGPQFIFQYYEEEERQRGNFPDRFSGHQFPNYSSELNVNALLLGDSALYLCASSLVGGPTSGANVLTFGAGSRLTVL.

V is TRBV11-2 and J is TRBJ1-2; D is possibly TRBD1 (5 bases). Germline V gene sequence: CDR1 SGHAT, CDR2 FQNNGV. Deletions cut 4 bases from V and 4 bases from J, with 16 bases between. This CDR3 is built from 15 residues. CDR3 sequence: CASSSGTARFYGYTF. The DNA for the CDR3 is TGTGCCAGCAGCTCTGGGACCGCCCGCTTCTATGGCTACACCTTC.

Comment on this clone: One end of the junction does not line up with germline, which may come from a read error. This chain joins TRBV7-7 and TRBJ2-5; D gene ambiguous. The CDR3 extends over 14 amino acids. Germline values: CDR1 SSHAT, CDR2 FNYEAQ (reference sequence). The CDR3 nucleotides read TGTGCTAGCAGCTTAGGCACCGCTTTAGAGACCCAGTACTTC. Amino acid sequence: CASSLGTALETQYF.

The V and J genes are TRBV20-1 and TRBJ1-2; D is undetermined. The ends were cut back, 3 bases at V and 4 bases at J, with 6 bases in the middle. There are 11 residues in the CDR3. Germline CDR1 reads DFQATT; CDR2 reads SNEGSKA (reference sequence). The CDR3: CSASWGYGYTF. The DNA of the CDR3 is TGCAGTGCTAGCTGGGGCTATGGCTACACCTTC.

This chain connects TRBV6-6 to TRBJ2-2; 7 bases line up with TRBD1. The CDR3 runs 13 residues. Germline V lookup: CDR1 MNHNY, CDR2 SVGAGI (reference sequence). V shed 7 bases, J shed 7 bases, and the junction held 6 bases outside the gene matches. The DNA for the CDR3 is TGTGCCAGCAAGGACAGGTTGGGCGGGGAGCTGTTTTTT. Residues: CASKDRLGGELFF.

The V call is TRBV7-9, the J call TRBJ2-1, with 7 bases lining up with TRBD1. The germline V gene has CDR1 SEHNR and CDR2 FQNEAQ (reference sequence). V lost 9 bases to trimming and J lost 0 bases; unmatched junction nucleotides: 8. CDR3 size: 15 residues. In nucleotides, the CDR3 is TGTGCCAGTACCCCCGGGGACAGCTCCTACAATGAGCAGTTCTTC. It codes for CASTPGDSSYNEQFF.

The CDR3 reads CASSLYSQGGYGYTF. The CDR3 coding sequence is TGTGCCAGCAGCTTATACTCACAGGGTGGCTATGGCTACACCTTC. The chain has TRBV7-9 and TRBJ1-2, with D maybe TRBD1 (6 bases). V gave up 2 bases and J gave up 4 bases, with 14 bases separating them. The V gene's germline CDR1 is SEHNR and CDR2 FQNEAQ (reference sequence). The CDR3 contains 15 residues.

This chain's CDR3 is CASSPPGLTDTQYF. CDR3 DNA sequence: TGTGCCAGCTCACCACCCGGTCTCACAGATACGCAGTATTTT. V gene TRBV18 combines with J gene TRBJ2-3, with D unclear. The V end lost 0 bases, the J end lost 2 bases, and 6 bases lay between the germline ends. The CDR3 runs to 14 residues. Germline V CDR1 and CDR2: KGHSH, LQKENI.

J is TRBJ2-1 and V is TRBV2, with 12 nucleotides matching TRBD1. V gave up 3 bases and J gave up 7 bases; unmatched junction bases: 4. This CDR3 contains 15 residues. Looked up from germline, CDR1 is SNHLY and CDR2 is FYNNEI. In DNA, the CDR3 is TGTGCCAGCAGTGAGCGGGACAGGGGGCGAAATGAGCAGTTCTTC. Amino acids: CASSERDRGRNEQFF.

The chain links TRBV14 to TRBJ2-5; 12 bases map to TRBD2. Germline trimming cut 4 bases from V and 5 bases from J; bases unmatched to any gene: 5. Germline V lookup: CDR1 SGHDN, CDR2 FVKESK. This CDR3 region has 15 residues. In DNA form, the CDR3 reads TGTGCCAGCAGCCCGTCTGGGACTAGCGGGGAGACCCAGTACTTC. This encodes CASSPSGTSGETQYF.

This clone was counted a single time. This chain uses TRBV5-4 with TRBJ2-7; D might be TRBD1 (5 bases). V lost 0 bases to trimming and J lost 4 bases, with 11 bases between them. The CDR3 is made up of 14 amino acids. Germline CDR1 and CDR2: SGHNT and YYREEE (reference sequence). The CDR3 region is CASSLARTPYEQYF. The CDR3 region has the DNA TGTGCCAGCAGCTTGGCCAGGACACCTTACGAGCAGTACTTC.

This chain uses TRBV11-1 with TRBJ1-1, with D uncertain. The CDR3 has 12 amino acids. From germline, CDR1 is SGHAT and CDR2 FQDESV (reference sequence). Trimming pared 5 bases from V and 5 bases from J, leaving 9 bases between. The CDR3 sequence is CASSERRTEAFF. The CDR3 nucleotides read TGTGCCAGCAGCGAGCGTCGAACTGAAGCTTTCTTT.

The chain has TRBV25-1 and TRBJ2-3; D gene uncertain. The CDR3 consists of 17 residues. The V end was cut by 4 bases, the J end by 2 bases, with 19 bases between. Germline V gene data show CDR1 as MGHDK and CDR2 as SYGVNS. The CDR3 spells CASSALGRLVSTDTQYF. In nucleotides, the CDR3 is TGTGCCAGCAGTGCATTGGGTCGCCTTGTCTCCACAGATACGCAGTATTTT.

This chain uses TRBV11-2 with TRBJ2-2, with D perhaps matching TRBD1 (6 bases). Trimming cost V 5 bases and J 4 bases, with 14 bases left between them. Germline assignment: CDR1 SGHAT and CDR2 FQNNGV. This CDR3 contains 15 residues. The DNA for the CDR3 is TGTGCCAGCAGCGACAAAGGGACAACCACCGGGGAGCTGTTTTTT. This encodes CASSDKGTTTGELFF.

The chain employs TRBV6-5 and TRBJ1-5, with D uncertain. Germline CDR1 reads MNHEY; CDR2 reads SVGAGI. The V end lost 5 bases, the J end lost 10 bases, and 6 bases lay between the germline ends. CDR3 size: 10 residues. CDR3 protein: CASSEGPQHF. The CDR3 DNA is TGTGCCAGCAGTGAGGGACCCCAGCATTTT.

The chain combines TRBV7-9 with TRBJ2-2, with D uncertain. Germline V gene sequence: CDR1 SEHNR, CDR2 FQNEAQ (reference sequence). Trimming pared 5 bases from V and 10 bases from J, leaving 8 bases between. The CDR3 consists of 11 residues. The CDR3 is CASSPSKELFF. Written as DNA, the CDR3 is TGTGCCAGCAGCCCGTCGAAGGAGCTGTTTTTT. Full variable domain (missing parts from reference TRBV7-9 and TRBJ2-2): DTGVSQNPRHKITKRGQNVTFRCDPISEHNRLYWYRQTLGQGPEFLTYFQNEAQLEKSRLLSDRFSAERPKGSFSTLEIQRTEQGDSAMYLCASSPSKELFFGEGSRLTVL.

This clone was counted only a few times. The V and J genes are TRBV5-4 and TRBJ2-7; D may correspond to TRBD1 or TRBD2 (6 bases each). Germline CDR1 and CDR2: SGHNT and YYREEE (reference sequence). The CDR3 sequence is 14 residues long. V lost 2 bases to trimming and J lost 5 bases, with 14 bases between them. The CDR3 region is CASSFRGGRNEQYF. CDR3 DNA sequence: TGTGCCAGCAGCTTTAGAGGGGGGCGAAACGAGCAGTACTTC.

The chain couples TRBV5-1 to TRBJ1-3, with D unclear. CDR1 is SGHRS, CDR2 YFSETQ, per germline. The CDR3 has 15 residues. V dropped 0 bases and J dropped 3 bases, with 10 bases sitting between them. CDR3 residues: CASSLDANFGNTIYF. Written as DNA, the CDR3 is TGCGCCAGCAGCTTGGACGCAAACTTTGGAAACACCATATATTTT.

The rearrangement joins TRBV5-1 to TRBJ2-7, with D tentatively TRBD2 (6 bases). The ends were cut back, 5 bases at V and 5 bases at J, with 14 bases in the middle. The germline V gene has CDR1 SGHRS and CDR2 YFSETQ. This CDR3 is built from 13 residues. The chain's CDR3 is CASSHPGRNEQYF. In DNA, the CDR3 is TGCGCCAGCAGTCATCCAGGGAGGAACGAGCAGTACTTC.

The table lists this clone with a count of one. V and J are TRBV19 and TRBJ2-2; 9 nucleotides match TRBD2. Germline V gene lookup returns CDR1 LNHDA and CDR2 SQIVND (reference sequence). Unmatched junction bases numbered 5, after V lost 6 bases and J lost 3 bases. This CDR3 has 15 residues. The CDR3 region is CASRAGGYHTGELFF. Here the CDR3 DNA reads TGTGCCAGTAGGGCGGGAGGGTATCACACCGGGGAGCTGTTTTTT.

CDR3 nucleotide sequence: TGTGCCAGCAGCGTAAACGTGGGTGGCTACACCTTC. It codes for CASSVNVGGYTF. V gene TRBV7-9 combines with J gene TRBJ1-2; D is undetermined. The ends were cut back, 5 bases at V and 7 bases at J, with 11 bases in the middle. CDR3 length: 12 residues. Germline V gene sequence: CDR1 SEHNR, CDR2 FQNEAQ (reference sequence).

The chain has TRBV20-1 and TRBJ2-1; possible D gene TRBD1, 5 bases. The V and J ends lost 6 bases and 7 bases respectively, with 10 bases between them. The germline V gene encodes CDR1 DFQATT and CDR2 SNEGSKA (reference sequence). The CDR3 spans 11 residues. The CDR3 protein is CSARRGNEQFF. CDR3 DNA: TGCAGTGCCCGAAGGGGAAATGAGCAGTTCTTC.

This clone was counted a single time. DNA for the CDR3: TGTGCCAGCAGTCTAGGGTTGGGCACTGAAGCTTTCTTT. Residues: CASSLGLGTEAFF. The chain is built from TRBV6-6 and TRBJ1-1, with D hard to call. Germline V gives CDR1 MNHNY, CDR2 SVGAGI (reference sequence). The germline V and J ends were trimmed by 5 bases and 4 bases, with 11 bases remaining between them. There are 13 residues in the CDR3.